Following are 6 T cell receptor beta chains from one sample sequenced in a study of human T cells and chemical hapten exposure. Described time point: patch test 2, 6 weeks after DPC sensitization. Indicated treatment: therapeutic diphenylcyclopropenone sensitization with weekly scalp DPC. Via MiXCR, TCRdb re-called the RACE reads, giving one row per CDR3 protein. The sample contains fewer than 85,000 distinct CDR3 sequences, about 10% of which appear only once. This specimen consisted of whole blood, obtained in connection with sensitization to the hapten diphenylcyclopropenone (DPC). These receptors were collected from a woman in her thirties with alopecia areata. Some clones in this sample may be carry-over from other donors' samples.

This chain connects TRBV5-1 to TRBJ1-1; no clear D. Germline V gene sequence: CDR1 SGHRS, CDR2 YFSETQ. V lost 8 bases and J 1 base, leaving 9 bases between the germline ends. CDR3 length: 12 residues. The CDR3 nucleotides read TGCGCCAGTGCCGGGAAGAACACTGAAGCTTTCTTT. Its protein is CASAGKNTEAFF.

This clonotype was counted at least ten times. The chain combines TRBV12-2 with TRBJ1-5. TRBV12-2 is designated a pseudogene. CDR3 length equals 12 residues. The CDR3 coding sequence is TGTGCAAGTCGCTTAGACATCTTGCCCCAGCATTTT. Encoded protein: CASRLDILPQHF.

This clonotype has at least ten counts. This chain uses TRBV15 with TRBJ2-7, with D perhaps matching TRBD2 (6 bases). V was trimmed by 0 bases and J by 4 bases, leaving 13 bases between them. The V gene's germline CDR1 is LNHNV and CDR2 YYDKDF (reference sequence). This CDR3 region has 15 residues. The CDR3, as DNA: TGTGCCACCAGCAGAGACGGGGGAATAGGTTACGAGCAGTACTTC. Its protein product is CATSRDGGIGYEQYF.

Worth noting for this clonotype: With a much larger clone just one base away, this may be a read error. The chain carries TRBV2 and TRBJ1-5; TRBD1 matches 11 bases. Germline V lookup: CDR1 SNHLY, CDR2 FYNNEI. The V segment lost 6 bases and the J segment 5 bases; nucleotides outside the gene matches: 3. CDR3 length equals 14 residues. The DNA for the CDR3 is TGTGCCAGCAGAGGGACAGGGGGGGATCAGCCCCAGCATTTT. This translates into CASRGTGGDQPQHF.

The sample holds many counts of this clonotype. The chain has TRBV7-2 and TRBJ1-1; maybe TRBD1 (5 bases). Germline-derived CDR1 and CDR2 are SGHTA and FQGNSA. The CDR3 contains 13 residues. Between the trimmed V and J ends, which lost 0 bases and 11 bases, there was a span of 13 bases. CDR3 protein: CASSLAQDSRAFF. The CDR3 bases are TGTGCCAGCAGCTTAGCCCAAGACAGTAGGGCTTTCTTT.

The DNA for the CDR3 is TGTGCCAGCAGCCCCCCTCAAACTAGCGAGGACTACGAGCAGTACTTC. Translated, it gives CASSPPQTSEDYEQYF. This chain links TRBV7-4 with TRBJ2-7, with 7 bases that match TRBD2. The CDR3 totals 16 residues. Per germline, CDR1 SGHVT and CDR2 SQSDAQ. Trimming removed 5 bases from V and 3 bases from J; junction bases left unmatched: 13. The complete variable domain, with remaining parts taken from reference TRBV7-4 and TRBJ2-7, reads GAGVSQSPRYKVAKRGRDVALRCDSISGHVTLYWYRQTLGQGSEVLTYSQSDAQRDKSGRPSGRFSAERPERSVSTLKIQRTEQGDSAVYLCASSPPQTSEDYEQYFGPGTRLTVT.